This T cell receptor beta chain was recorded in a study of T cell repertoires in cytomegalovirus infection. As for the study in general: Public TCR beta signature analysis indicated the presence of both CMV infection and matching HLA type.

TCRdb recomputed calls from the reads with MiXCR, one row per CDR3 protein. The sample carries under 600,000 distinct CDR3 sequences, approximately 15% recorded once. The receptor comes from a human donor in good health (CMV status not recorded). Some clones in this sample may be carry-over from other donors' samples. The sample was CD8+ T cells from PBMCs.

The CDR3 sequence: CASSPRTSGLSHEQFF. CDR3 nucleotides: TGTGCCAGCAGCCCAAGGACTAGCGGGCTATCTCATGAGCAGTTCTTC. The V call is TRBV9, the J call TRBJ2-1, with 11 bases identical to TRBD2. J gave up 8 bases and V 4 bases, and 11 bases lay outside the gene matches. Germline V gene sequence: CDR1 SGDLS, CDR2 YYNGEE. CDR3 size: 16 residues.